These 18 T cell receptor beta chains came from one sample sequenced in a study of cytomegalovirus exposure and HLA in healthy donors. The table came from immunoSEQ multiplex PCR; TCRdb's copy has only in-frame clones and leaves some out. The table includes 150,000 to 200,000 clones, around nine tenths detected once. Sequenced sample: PBMCs. The receptor source for this set is a man aged 18 to 30 in good health and CMV-seropositive.

The DNA for the CDR3 is TGCGCCAGCAGCCTCTCGCAAGCGACCCGACAAGAGACCCAGTACTTC. Translated, it gives CASSLSQATRQETQYF. J is TRBJ2-5 and V is TRBV5-1; D is ambiguous. The CDR3 spans 16 residues. Germline CDR1 SGHRS, CDR2 YFSETQ. Trimming cost V 4 bases and J 2 bases, with 18 bases left between them.

This clone was counted once. The chain is built from TRBV18 and TRBJ1-2; maybe TRBD1 (5 bases). Trimming stripped 2 bases from V and 4 bases from J, with 14 bases between. Germline CDR1 and CDR2: KGHSH and LQKENI. The CDR3 totals 15 residues. The CDR3 reads CASSPSLDRVYGYTF. The DNA of the CDR3 is TGTGCCAGCTCACCATCATTAGACAGAGTCTATGGCTACACCTTC.

V gene TRBV15 combines with J gene TRBJ1-1; no definite D call. V was clipped by 2 bases and J by 1 base, with 11 bases between them. The CDR3 loop spans 15 amino acids. In germline, CDR1 is LNHNV, CDR2 YYDKDF (reference sequence). The CDR3 nucleotides are TGTGCCACCAGCAGATTGCTCGGGGAGAACACTGAAGCTTTCTTT. Its translation is CATSRLLGENTEAFF.

The CDR3 coding sequence is TGTGCCAGCAGCTTGACAGGGTACCAACTCTCTGGGGCCAACGTCCTGACTTTC. Amino acid sequence: CASSLTGYQLSGANVLTF. V gene TRBV7-2 combines with J gene TRBJ2-6, with 7 bases matching TRBD1. V lost 3 bases to trimming and J lost 0 bases; unmatched junction nucleotides: 8. CDR3 length: 18 amino acids. Per the germline V gene, CDR1 is SGHTA and CDR2 is FQGNSA.

This clone occurred once. V gene TRBV4-3 combines with J gene TRBJ2-2, with D possibly being TRBD2 (6 bases). The V and J ends lost 4 bases and 3 bases respectively, with 21 bases between them. Germline loops: CDR1 LGHNA, CDR2 YSLEER. The CDR3 runs to 18 residues. This CDR3 is CASSPDGRRGTYTGELFF. The CDR3 bases are TGCGCCAGCAGCCCGGATGGGAGGAGGGGAACGTACACCGGGGAGCTGTTTTTT.

The V and J genes are TRBV29-1 and TRBJ2-5, with TRBD1 matching 10 bases. Germline trimming cut 4 bases from V and 4 bases from J; bases unmatched to any gene: 3. This CDR3 contains 13 residues. CDR1 and CDR2 from the germline V gene are SQVTM and ANQGSEA. CDR3 nucleotides: TGCAGCGTTGCGGACAGGGGGATAGAGACCCAGTACTTC. It specifies CSVADRGIETQYF.

V and J are TRBV7-6 and TRBJ2-1, with 8 bases lining up with TRBD1. CDR1 is SGHVS, CDR2 FNYEAQ, per germline. The CDR3 has 17 residues. The V and J ends lost 4 bases and 5 bases, in that order; junction bases with no gene match: 13. CDR3 nucleotides: TGTGCCAGCAGCTCCCTGATTGAACAGGGGGGAGACAATGAGCAGTTCTTC. Translating it yields CASSSLIEQGGDNEQFF.

The chain has TRBV5-1 and TRBJ2-7, with TRBD1 matching over 7 bases. CDR1 is SGHRS, CDR2 YFSETQ, per germline. V gave up 0 bases and J gave up 6 bases; unmatched junction bases: 9. The CDR3 contains 15 residues. This CDR3 is CASSLEGQGVGEQYF. CDR3 DNA sequence: TGCGCCAGCAGCTTGGAGGGCCAGGGGGTGGGCGAGCAGTACTTC.

The V gene is TRBV6-5, the J gene TRBJ1-5, with a tentative D call TRBD1 (6 bases). Trimming pared 2 bases from V and 4 bases from J, leaving 9 bases between. The CDR3 runs 14 residues. Germline CDR1 MNHEY, CDR2 SVGAGI. The CDR3 coding sequence is TGTGCCAGCAGTTACAGACAGGTAAATCAGCCCCAGCATTTT. Its protein is CASSYRQVNQPQHF.

CDR3 region: CASSAEPGQVLYGYTF. The DNA of the CDR3 is TGCGCCAGCAGCGCCGAACCGGGACAGGTTCTCTATGGCTACACCTTC. The rearrangement joins TRBV5-1 to TRBJ1-2, with 8 bases that match TRBD1. There are 16 residues in the CDR3. In germline, CDR1 is SGHRS, CDR2 YFSETQ. Unmatched junction bases numbered 12, after V lost 4 bases and J lost 4 bases. Combining the CDR3 with reference TRBV5-1 and TRBJ1-2 gives the whole variable domain KAGVTQTPRYLIKTRGQQVTLSCSPISGHRSVSWYQQTPGQGLQFLFEYFSETQRNKGNFPGRFSGRQFSNSRSEMNVSTLELGDSALYLCASSAEPGQVLYGYTFGSGTRLTVV.

The V gene is TRBV5-1, the J gene TRBJ2-7, with a weak D call TRBD2 (6 bases). This CDR3 spans 14 amino acids. Between the trimmed V and J ends, which lost 2 bases and 2 bases, there was a span of 11 bases. CDR1 and CDR2 (germline): SGHRS, YFSETQ. The DNA for the CDR3 is TGCGCCAGCAGCTTCCGGGACTCCACCTACGAGCAGTACTTC. This sequence encodes CASSFRDSTYEQYF.

The chain is built from TRBV5-4 and TRBJ2-3; perhaps TRBD2 as D (6 bases). V lost 0 bases and J 0 bases, leaving 11 bases between the germline ends. This CDR3 is 16 amino acids long. The germline CDR1 and CDR2 sequences are SGHNT and YYREEE (reference sequence). CDR3 in amino acids: CASSLGGGASTDTQYF. The CDR3, as DNA: TGTGCCAGCAGCTTGGGGGGCGGGGCTAGCACAGATACGCAGTATTTT.

In its sample, this clone was seen once. The V gene is TRBV25-1, the J gene TRBJ1-2; D gene ambiguous. The CDR3 extends over 12 amino acids. Deletions cut 1 base from V and 7 bases from J, with 7 bases between. The germline gives CDR1 MGHDK, CDR2 SYGVNS. The CDR3 DNA follows: TGTGCCAGCAGTGAATCGGGTTTTGGCTACACCTTC. Protein sequence: CASSESGFGYTF.

The gene calls are TRBV7-9 and TRBJ2-1; 10 bases map to TRBD1. Looked up from germline, CDR1 is SEHNR and CDR2 is FQNEAQ (reference sequence). This CDR3 comprises 18 residues. Trimming at V came to 0 bases and at J to 5 bases, leaving 10 bases not matched to a gene. CDR3 sequence reads: CASSLADGGQGKNNEQFF. The CDR3, as DNA: TGTGCCAGCAGCTTAGCGGATGGGGGACAGGGGAAAAACAATGAGCAGTTCTTC.

The rearrangement links TRBV7-9 to TRBJ2-5; D may be TRBD1 (6 bases). The CDR3 is 14 amino acids. Germline CDR1 reads SEHNR; CDR2 reads FQNEAQ (reference sequence). Deletions cut 5 bases from V and 5 bases from J, with 15 bases between. As DNA, the CDR3 is TGTGCCAGCAGCAAGGGGGAGTTGGGGGAGACCCAGTACTTC. It specifies CASSKGELGETQYF.

There are a few counts of this clone. The chain joins TRBV5-1 to TRBJ1-1, with D possibly TRBD1 on 5 matching bases. CDR3 length: 14 residues. The V end lost 6 bases, the J end lost 0 bases, and 12 bases lay between the germline ends. Germline-derived CDR1 and CDR2 are SGHRS and YFSETQ. CDR3: CASTSGIMNTEAFF. CDR3 nucleotide sequence: TGCGCCAGCACCTCAGGGATCATGAACACTGAAGCTTTCTTT.

The chain links TRBV27 to TRBJ2-5; TRBD1 agrees at 8 bases. The V gene end was trimmed by 8 bases and the J gene end by 0 bases; junction bases not matched to a gene: 2. This CDR3 contains 13 residues. The germline V gene encodes CDR1 MNHEY and CDR2 SMNVEV (reference sequence). This CDR3 is CASAGGYQETQYF. The CDR3 nucleotides are TGTGCCAGCGCAGGGGGCTACCAAGAGACCCAGTACTTC.

This sequence joins TRBV4-2 and TRBJ2-7; 12 bases align to TRBD2. Trimming at V came to 1 base and at J to 0 bases, leaving 4 bases not matched to a gene. The CDR3 contains 17 residues. Germline V gene data show CDR1 as LGHNA and CDR2 as YNFKEQ. DNA of the CDR3: TGTGCCAGCAGCCAAGTCCCGACTAGCGGGAGCTCCTACGAGCAGTACTTC. This codes for CASSQVPTSGSSYEQYF.